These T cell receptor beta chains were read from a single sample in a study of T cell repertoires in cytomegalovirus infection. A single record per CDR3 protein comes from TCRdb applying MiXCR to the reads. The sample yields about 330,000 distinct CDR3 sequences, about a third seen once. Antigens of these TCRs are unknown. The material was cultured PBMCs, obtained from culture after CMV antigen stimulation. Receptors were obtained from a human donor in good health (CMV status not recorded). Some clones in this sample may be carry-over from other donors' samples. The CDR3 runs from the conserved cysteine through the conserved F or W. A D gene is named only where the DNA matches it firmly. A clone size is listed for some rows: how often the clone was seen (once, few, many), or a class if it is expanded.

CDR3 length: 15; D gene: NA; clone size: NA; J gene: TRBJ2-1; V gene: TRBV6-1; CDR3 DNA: TGTGCCAGCATACCGCAGGGTAAACGGCGTAATGAGCAGTTCTTC; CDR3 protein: CASIPQGKRRNEQFF
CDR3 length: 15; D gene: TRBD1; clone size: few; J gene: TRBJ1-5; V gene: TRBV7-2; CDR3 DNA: TGTGCCAGCAGCTTTTGGTCAGGGGGGCTTCAGCCCCAGCATTTT; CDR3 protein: CASSFWSGGLQPQHF
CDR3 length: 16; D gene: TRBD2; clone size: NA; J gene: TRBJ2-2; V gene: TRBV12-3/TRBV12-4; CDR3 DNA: TGTGCCAGCAGTATAGGACTAGCGGGAGGCGCCGGGGAGCTGTTTTTT; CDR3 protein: CASSIGLAGGAGELFF
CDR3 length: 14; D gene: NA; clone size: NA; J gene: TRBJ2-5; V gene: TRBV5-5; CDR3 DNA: TGTGCCAGCACTGGGCGACAGGCTGAGGAGACCCAGTACTTC; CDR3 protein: CASTGRQAEETQYF
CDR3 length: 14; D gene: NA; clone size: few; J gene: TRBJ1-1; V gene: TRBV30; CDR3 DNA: TGTGCCTGGAGTCGGGGGAGCGTGAACACTGAAGCTTTCTTT; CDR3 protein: CAWSRGSVNTEAFF
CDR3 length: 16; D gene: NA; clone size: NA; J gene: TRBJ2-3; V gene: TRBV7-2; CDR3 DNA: TGTGCCAGCAGCCTGTTGGGAGGCCTGAGCACAGATACGCAGTATTTT; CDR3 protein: CASSLLGGLSTDTQYF
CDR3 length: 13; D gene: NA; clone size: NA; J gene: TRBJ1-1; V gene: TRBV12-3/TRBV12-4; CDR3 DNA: TGTGCCAGCAGTTTAAACGACTACACTGAAGCTTTCTTT; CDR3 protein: CASSLNDYTEAFF
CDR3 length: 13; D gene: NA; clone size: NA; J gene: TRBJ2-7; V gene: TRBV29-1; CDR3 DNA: TGCAGCGTTGGGCCTAGCAGAGACTACGAGCAGTACTTC; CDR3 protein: CSVGPSRDYEQYF
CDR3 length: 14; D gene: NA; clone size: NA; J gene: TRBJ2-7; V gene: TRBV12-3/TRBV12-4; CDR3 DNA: TGTGCCAGCAGTTTAGACACTTATAGCTACGAGCAGTACTTC; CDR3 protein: CASSLDTYSYEQYF
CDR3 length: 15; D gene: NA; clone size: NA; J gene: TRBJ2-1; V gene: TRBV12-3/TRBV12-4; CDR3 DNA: TGTGCCAGCAGCATCCAGGGGTACCCCATAGGTGAGCAGTTCTTC; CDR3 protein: CASSIQGYPIGEQFF
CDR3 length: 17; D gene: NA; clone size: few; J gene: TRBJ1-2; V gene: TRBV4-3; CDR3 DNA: TGCGCCAGCAGCCAAGAGGGAGGGCGCACCACTAACTATGGCTACACCTTC; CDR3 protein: CASSQEGGRTTNYGYTF
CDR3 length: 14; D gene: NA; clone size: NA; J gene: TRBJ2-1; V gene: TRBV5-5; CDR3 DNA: TGTGCCAGCACCACCGGGACAATTTACAATGAGCAGTTCTTC; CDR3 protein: CASTTGTIYNEQFF
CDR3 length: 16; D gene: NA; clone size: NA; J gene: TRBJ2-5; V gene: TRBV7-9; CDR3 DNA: TGTGCCAGCAGCTCCAGCGGAGGCCCCCTCCAAGAGACCCAGTACTTC; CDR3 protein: CASSSSGGPLQETQYF
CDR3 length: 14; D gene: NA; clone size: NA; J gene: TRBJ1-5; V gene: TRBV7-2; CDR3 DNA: TGTGCCAGCAGCGCAGACTATAGCAATCAGCCCCAGCATTTT; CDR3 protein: CASSADYSNQPQHF
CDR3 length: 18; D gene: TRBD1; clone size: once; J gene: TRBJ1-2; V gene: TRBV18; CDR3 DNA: TGTGCCAGCTCACCACCCACAAACAGGGGGCCCAGGAACTATGGCTACACCTTC; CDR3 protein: CASSPPTNRGPRNYGYTF
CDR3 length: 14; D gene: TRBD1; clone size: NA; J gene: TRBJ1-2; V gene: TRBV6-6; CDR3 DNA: TGTGCCAGCACAAGAGACAGGGGCATACATGGCTACACCTTC; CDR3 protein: CASTRDRGIHGYTF
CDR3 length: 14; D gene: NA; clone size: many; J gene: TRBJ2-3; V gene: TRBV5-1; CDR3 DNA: TGCGCCAGCAGCTTGAGAGACCAGGAAGATACGCAGTATTTT; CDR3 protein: CASSLRDQEDTQYF
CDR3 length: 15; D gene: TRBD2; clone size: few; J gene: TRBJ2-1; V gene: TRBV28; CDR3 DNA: TGTGCCAGCACGAGGGGCGGGGGCTCCTACAATGAGCAGTTCTTC; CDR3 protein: CASTRGGGSYNEQFF
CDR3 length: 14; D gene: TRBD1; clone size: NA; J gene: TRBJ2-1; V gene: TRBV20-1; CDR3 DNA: TGCAGTGTCAAACAACCTCAGGGGGCTAGTGAGCAGTTCTTC; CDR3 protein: CSVKQPQGASEQFF
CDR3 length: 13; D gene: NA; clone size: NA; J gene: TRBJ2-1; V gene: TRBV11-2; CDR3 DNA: TGTGCCAGCAGCTTAGATTTGGTGGGTGAGCAGTTCTTC; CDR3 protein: CASSLDLVGEQFF
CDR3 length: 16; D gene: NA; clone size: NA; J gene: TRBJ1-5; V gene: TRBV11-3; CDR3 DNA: TGTGCCAGCAGCGACGAAGGCAGGGGCCGGTTTGTACCCCAGCATTTT; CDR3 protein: CASSDEGRGRFVPQHF
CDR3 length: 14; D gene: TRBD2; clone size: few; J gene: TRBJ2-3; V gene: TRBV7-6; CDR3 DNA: TGTGCCAGCACCAGACTAGCGGGACCAGATACGCAGTATTTT; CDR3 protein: CASTRLAGPDTQYF
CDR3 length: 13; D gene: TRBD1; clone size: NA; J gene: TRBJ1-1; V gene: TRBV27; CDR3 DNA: TGTGCCAGCAGTGCCGACAGGGGGGTCGGCGCTTTCTTT; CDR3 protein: CASSADRGVGAFF
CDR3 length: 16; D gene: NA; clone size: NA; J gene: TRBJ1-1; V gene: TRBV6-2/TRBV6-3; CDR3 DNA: TGTGCCAGCAGTAAAACCCCACGGGGGCGCGACACTGAAGCTTTCTTT; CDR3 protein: CASSKTPRGRDTEAFF
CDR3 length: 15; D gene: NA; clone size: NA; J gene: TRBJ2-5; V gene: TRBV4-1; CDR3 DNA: TGCGCCAGCAGCCAAGAGGGGGGAGTTTCCGGGACCCAGTACTTC; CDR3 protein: CASSQEGGVSGTQYF
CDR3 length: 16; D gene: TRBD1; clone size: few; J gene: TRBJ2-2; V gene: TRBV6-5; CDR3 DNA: TGTGCCAGCAGTAATCCCGGACAGGGGGCCTCCGGGGAGCTGTTTTTT; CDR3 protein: CASSNPGQGASGELFF
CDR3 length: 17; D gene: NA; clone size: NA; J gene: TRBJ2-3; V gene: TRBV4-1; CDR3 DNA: TGCGCCAGCAGCCAAGTAATAAACGGTCTAAGCACAGATACGCAGTATTTT; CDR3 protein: CASSQVINGLSTDTQYF
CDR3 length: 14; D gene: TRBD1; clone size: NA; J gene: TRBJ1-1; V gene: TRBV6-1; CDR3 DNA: TGTGCCAGCAGGCAGAACAGGGGGACCCCAGAAGCTTTCTTT; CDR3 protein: CASRQNRGTPEAFF
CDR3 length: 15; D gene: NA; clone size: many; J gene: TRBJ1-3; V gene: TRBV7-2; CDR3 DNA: TGTGCCAGCAGCTTAGTGAGCCGTGCTGGAAACACCATATATTTT; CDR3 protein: CASSLVSRAGNTIYF
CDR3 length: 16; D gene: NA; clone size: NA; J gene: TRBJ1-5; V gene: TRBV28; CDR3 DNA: TGTGCCAGCAGATGCCGTGGTTATAAGAGCAATCAGCCCCAGCATTTT; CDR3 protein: CASRCRGYKSNQPQHF
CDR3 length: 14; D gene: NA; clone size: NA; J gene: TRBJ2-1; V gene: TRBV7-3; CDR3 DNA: TGTGCCAGCAGCTTAGGACCCCTAGGGGCGGAGCAGTTCTTC; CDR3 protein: CASSLGPLGAEQFF
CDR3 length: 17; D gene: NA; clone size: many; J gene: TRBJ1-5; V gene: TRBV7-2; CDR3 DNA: TGTGCCAGCAGCTCTTCCTCGGGGTGGAATAGCAATCAGCCCCAGCATTTT; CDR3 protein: CASSSSSGWNSNQPQHF
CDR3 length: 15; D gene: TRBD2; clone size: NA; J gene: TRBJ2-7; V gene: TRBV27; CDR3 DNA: TGTGCCAGCAGTCCCGTGGCGGGAGGTTCCTACGAGCAGTACTTC; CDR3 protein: CASSPVAGGSYEQYF
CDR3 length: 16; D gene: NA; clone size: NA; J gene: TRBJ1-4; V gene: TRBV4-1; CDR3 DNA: TGCGCCAGCAGCCGTGGGGGGAGCACAACTAATGAAAAACTGTTTTTT; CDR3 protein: CASSRGGSTTNEKLFF
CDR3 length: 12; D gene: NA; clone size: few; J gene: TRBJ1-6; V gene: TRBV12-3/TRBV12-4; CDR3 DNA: TGTGCCAGCAGGGTCGAGGATTCACCCCTCCACTTT; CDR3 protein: CASRVEDSPLHF
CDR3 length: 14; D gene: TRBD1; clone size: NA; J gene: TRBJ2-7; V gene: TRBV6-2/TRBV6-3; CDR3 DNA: TGTGCCAGCAGTTATCACAGGGGGGAGAGCGAGCAGTACTTC; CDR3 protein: CASSYHRGESEQYF
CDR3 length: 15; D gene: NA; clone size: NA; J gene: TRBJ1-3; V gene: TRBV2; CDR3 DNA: TGTGCCAGCAGTGTTCACCCGAGCTCTGGAAACACCATATATTTT; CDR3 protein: CASSVHPSSGNTIYF